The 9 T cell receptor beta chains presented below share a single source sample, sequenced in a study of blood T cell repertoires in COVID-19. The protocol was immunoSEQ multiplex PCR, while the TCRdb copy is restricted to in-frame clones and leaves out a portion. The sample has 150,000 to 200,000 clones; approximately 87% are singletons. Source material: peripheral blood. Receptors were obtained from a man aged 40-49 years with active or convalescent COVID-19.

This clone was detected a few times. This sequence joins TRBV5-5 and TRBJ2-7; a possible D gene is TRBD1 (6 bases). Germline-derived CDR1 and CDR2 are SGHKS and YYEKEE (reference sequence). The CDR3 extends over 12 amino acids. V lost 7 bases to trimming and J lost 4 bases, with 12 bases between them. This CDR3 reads CASRDTFYEQYF. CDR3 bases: TGTGCCAGCCGGGACACCTTTTACGAGCAGTACTTC.

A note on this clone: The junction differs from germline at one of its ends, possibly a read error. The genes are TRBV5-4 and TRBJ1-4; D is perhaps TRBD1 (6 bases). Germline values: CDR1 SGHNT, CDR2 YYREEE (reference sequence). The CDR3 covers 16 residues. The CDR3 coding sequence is TGTGCCCGCAGCCAAACGGGGGGGGGCCCTAATGAAAAACTGTTTTTT. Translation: CARSQTGGGPNEKLFF.

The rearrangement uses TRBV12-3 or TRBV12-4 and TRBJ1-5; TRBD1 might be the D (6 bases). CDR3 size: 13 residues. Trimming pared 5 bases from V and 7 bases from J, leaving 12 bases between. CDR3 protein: CASSLKQGQPQHF. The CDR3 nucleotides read TGTGCCAGCAGTCTCAAACAGGGACAGCCCCAGCATTTT.

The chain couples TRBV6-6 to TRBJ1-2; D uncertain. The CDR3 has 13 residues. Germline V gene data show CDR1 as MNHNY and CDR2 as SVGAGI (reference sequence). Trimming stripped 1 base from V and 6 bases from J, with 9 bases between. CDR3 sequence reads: CASSYWPGDGYTF. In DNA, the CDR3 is TGTGCCAGCAGTTACTGGCCCGGGGATGGCTACACCTTC.

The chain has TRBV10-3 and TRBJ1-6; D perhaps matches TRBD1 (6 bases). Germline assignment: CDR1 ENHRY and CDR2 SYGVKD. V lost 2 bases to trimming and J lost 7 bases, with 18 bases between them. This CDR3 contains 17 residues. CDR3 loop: CAISERGGNRENSPLHF. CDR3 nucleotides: TGTGCCATCAGTGAGAGGGGTGGTAACAGGGAGAATTCACCCCTCCACTTT.

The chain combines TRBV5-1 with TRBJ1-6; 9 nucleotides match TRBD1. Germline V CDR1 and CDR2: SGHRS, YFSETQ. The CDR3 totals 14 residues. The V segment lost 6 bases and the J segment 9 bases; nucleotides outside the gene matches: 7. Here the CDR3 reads CASTSTGGGSPLHF. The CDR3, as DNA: TGCGCCAGCACCTCGACAGGGGGAGGTTCACCCCTCCACTTT.

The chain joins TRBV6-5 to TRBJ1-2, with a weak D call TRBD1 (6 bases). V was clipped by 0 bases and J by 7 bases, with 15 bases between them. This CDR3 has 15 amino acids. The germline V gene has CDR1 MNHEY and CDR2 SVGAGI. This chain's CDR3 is CASSYSPRGSSGYTF. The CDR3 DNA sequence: TGTGCCAGCAGTTACTCGCCGAGGGGGTCAAGTGGCTACACCTTC.

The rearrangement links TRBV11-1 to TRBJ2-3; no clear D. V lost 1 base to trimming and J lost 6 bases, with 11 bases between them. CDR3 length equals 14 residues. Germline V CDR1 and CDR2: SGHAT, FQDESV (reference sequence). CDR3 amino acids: CASSLEPSGDTQYF. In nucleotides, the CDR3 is TGTGCCAGCAGCTTAGAGCCTAGTGGGGATACGCAGTATTTT.

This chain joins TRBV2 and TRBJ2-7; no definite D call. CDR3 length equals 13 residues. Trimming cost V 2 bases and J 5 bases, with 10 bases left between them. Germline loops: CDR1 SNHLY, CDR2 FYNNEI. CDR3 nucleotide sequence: TGTGCCAGCAGTGAATCCCCGACTGACGAGCAGTACTTC. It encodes CASSESPTDEQYF.